This T cell receptor (beta chain) is from a study of CD8+ T cells in alopecia areata. Once RNA had been extracted, it was reverse transcribed into cDNA to act as the sequencing template. Produced via immunoSEQ multiplex PCR; TCRdb's table is partial and in-frame only. The sample lists under 150,000 clones, roughly three fifths occurring once. Sample treatment: oral pan-JAK inhibitor, 5-10 mg twice daily. Individuals with alopecia areata gave both lesional scalp punch biopsies and peripheral blood for collection. V was trimmed by 5 bases and J by 1 base, leaving 12 bases between them. CDR1 and CDR2 (germline): SGHRS, YFSETQ. The CDR3 length is 15 residues.

Sequenced material: CD4+ T cells sorted from blood, taken at week 24, from a patient treated with tofacitinib. The chain is built from TRBV5-1 and TRBJ2-2, with D hard to call. The clonotype originates from a human donor with alopecia areata. The CDR3 DNA sequence: TGCGCCAGCAGGGGCAGTCCCCTGAACACCGGGGAGCTGTTTTTT. It encodes CASRGSPLNTGELFF.